The sequence of this TCR beta chain was determined in a study of beta chain features in type 1 diabetes. General study results and limits: For patients, the naive, central memory and Treg TCRB repertoires appeared more alike than for healthy donors. Patients with Type 1 diabetes showed moderately but significantly shorter TCRB CDR3s in all four CD4+ subsets. Junctions at VDJ sites from type 1 diabetes patients had fewer insertions and more deletions. Sequencing of cDNA might inflate the share of cells that strongly express TCR.

The germline V gene encodes CDR1 SGHAT and CDR2 FQNNGV. This CDR3 has 14 residues. The V end was cut by 1 base, the J end by 0 bases, with 6 bases between. Sorted populations all exceeded 95% purity. As every portion of the isolated RNA was reverse transcribed, the sequencing read expressed TCRB transcripts. Profiling relied on immunoSEQ multiplex PCR, and the TCRdb table lists in-frame clones only, not all of them. The top ten clones hold about 0.019% of a sample with around 250,000 clones, about 15% of them seen once. This clone appeared a few times. The target antigen is unknown. V usage is TRBV11-2 and J usage is TRBJ2-5; D call uncertain. Sequenced sample: naive CD4+ T cells from blood. The origin of this receptor is a man in his thirties or forties with type 1 diabetes. CDR3 amino acids: CASSLGGNQETQYF. The CDR3 nucleotides read TGTGCCAGCAGCTTAGGCGGAAACCAAGAGACCCAGTACTTC.